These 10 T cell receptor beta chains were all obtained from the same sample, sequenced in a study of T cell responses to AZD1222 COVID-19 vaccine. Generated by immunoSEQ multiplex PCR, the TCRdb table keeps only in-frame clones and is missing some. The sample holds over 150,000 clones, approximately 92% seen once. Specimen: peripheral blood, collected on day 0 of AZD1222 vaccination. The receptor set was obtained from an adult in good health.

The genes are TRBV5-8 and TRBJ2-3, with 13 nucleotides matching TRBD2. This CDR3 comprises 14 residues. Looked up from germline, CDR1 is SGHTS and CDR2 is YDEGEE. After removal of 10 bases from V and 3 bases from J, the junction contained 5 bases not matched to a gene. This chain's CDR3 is CAGTSGGGTDTQYF. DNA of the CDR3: TGTGCCGGTACTAGCGGGGGGGGAACAGATACGCAGTATTTT.

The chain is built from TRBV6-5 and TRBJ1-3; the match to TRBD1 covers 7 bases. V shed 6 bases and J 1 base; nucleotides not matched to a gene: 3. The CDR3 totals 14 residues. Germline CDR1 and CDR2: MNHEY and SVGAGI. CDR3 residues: CASRMTGSGNTIYF. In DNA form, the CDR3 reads TGTGCCAGCAGGATGACAGGGTCTGGAAACACCATATATTTT.

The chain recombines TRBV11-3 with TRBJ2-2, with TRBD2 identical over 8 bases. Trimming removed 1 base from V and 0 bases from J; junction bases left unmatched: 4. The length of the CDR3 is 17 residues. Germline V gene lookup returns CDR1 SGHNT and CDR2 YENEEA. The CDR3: CASSLASGGANTGELFF. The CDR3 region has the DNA TGTGCCAGCAGCTTAGCCAGCGGGGGCGCGAACACCGGGGAGCTGTTTTTT.

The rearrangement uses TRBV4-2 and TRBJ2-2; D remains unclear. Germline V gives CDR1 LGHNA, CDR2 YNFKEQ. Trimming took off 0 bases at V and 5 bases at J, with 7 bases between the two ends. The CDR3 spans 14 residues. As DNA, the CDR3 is TGTGCCAGCAGCCAAGATTCCAGGACCGGGGAGCTGTTTTTT. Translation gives CASSQDSRTGELFF.

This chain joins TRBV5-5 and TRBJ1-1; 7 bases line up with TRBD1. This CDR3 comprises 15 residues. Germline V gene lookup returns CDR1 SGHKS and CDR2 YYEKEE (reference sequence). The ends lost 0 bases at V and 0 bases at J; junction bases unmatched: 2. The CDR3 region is CASSLGDRVNTEAFF. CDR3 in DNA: TGTGCCAGCAGCTTGGGAGACAGGGTGAACACTGAAGCTTTCTTT.

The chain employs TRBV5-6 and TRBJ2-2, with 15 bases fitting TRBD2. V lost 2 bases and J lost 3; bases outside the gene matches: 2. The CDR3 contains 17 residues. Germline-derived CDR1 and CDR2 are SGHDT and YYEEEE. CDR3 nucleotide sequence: TGTGCCAGCAGCTTTGGACTAGCGGGGGGGTACACCGGGGAGCTGTTTTTT. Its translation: CASSFGLAGGYTGELFF.

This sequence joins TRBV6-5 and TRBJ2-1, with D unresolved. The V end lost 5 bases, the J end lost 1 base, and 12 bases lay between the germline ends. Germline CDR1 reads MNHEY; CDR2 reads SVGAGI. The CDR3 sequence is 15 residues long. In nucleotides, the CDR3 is TGTGCCAGCAGTCTCTTATCCGCGTCCTACAATGAGCAGTTCTTC. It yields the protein CASSLLSASYNEQFF.

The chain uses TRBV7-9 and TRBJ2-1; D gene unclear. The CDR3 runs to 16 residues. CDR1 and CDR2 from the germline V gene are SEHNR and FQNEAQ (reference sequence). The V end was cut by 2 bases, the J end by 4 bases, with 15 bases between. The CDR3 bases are TGTGCCAGCAGCTTACTCCCAAGGGTCGGATACAATGAGCAGTTCTTC. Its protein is CASSLLPRVGYNEQFF.

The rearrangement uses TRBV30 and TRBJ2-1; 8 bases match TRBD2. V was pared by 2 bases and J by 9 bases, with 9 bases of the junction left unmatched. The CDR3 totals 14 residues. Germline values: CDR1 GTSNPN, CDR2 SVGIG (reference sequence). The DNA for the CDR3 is TGTGCCTGGAGTTCTTCGGGGGGGCCATTTGAGCAGTTCTTC. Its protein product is CAWSSSGGPFEQFF.

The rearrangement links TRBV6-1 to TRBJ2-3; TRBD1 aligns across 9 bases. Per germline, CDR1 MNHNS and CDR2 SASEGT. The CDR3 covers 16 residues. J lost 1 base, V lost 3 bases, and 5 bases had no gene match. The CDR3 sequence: CASSENRDRGTDTQYF. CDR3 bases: TGTGCCAGCAGTGAGAACCGGGACAGGGGCACAGATACGCAGTATTTT.